This TCR beta chain was sequenced for a study of CD8+ T cells in alopecia areata. In regard to this clone: The gene names given are mouse names. Coverage ceases 4 residues before the CDR3 finishes, and the germline J gene fills in the end.

It was cDNA, reverse transcribed from extracted RNA, that served as the sequencing template. Assay used: immunoSEQ multiplex PCR; TCRdb lists only in-frame clones, some missing. The profile covers around 300,000 clones, none occurring a single time. From germline, CDR1 is FNHDT and CDR2 SITEND (reference sequence). This CDR3 comprises 16 residues. With 1 base removed from V and 0 bases from J, the gap between germline ends came to 10 bases. Sorting used CD4, CD8alpha, NKG2D, NKG2ACE and other markers on pooled cutaneous lymph node cells. V and J are TRBV19 and TRBJ2-2, with D possibly TRBD2 on 7 matching bases. The sequence derives from a C3H/HeJ mouse with alopecia areata. This strain's MHC haplotype is H2-k. Specimen: CD4+ T cells sorted from a lymph node. The covered CDR3 bases are TGTGCCAGCAGTATATTGGGGGGCGCAAACACCGGG. Protein: CASSILGGANTG. The CDR3 in its entirety is CASSILGGANTGQLYF. Together with reference TRBV19 and TRBJ2-2, the CDR3 gives the full variable domain: GGIITQTPKFLIGQEGQKLTLKCQQNFNHDTMYWYRQDSGKGLRLIYYSITENDLQKGDLSEGYDASREKKSSFSLTVTSAQKNEMAVFLCASSILGGANTGQLYFGEGSKLTVL.